This entry lists 30 T cell receptor beta chains sequenced from one sample in a study of T-cell memory formation after mild COVID-19. TCRdb independently ran MiXCR on the 5' RACE reads; one entry per CDR3 protein. The table lists under 250,000 distinct CDR3 sequences, roughly 14% of them singletons, with 2% to 2.5% in the top ten. The material sequenced was PBMCs or a T cell subset sorted from them (not recorded which). The receptors here all came from an adult woman who had mild COVID-19 (a few samples of this study predate the infection). Cell type and time point are not known.

This clonotype was seen a few times. The rearrangement uses TRBV9 and TRBJ2-1; the match to TRBD1 covers 10 bases. This CDR3 has 16 residues. Germline CDR1 SGDLS, CDR2 YYNGEE. V lost 4 bases to trimming and J lost 4 bases; unmatched junction nucleotides: 8. The DNA of the CDR3 is TGTGCCAGCAGCTTTACGACAGGGGGCGCTTACAATGAGCAGTTCTTC. Translating it yields CASSFTTGGAYNEQFF.

This clonotype was picked up a small number of times. J is TRBJ1-4 and V is TRBV28; D may be TRBD1 (5 bases). CDR3 length: 16 residues. Germline V gene sequence: CDR1 MDHEN, CDR2 SYDVKM. V shed 2 bases and J shed 0 bases, with 10 bases lying between them. CDR3 in DNA: TGTGCCAGCAGTTTACCGGGGCCGGCAACTAATGAAAAACTGTTTTTT. It yields the protein CASSLPGPATNEKLFF. The variable domain in full, with the rest retrieved from reference TRBV28 and TRBJ1-4, is DVKVTQSSRYLVKRTGEKVFLECVQDMDHENMFWYRQDPGLGLRLIYFSYDVKMKEKGDIPEGYSVSREKKERFSLILESASTNQTSMYLCASSLPGPATNEKLFFGSGTQLSVL.

This clonotype showed up just a few times. The V call is TRBV20-1, the J call TRBJ2-7; no definite D call. Germline CDR1 and CDR2: DFQATT and SNEGSKA (reference sequence). The length of the CDR3 is 12 residues. Trimming left V 0 bases short and J 6 bases short, with 9 bases between. CDR3 DNA: TGCAGTGCTAGAGATCTGGGCTCCGAGCAGTACTTC. Translation gives CSARDLGSEQYF.

This clonotype was seen a few times. V is TRBV2 and J is TRBJ2-2, with 9 bases matching TRBD1. V was clipped by 6 bases and J by 7 bases; unmatched bases: 9. CDR1 is SNHLY and CDR2 is FYNNEI in the germline V gene. CDR3 length equals 15 residues. This chain's CDR3 is CASRARTGVNGELFF. The CDR3 DNA reads TGTGCCAGCAGGGCCCGGACAGGGGTAAACGGGGAGCTGTTTTTT.

V usage is TRBV5-1 and J usage is TRBJ2-7; D is perhaps TRBD1 (5 bases). The CDR3 loop spans 15 amino acids. Germline values: CDR1 SGHRS, CDR2 YFSETQ. V was pared by 5 bases and J by 3 bases, with 18 bases between. The CDR3 DNA reads as TGCGCCAGCAGGAAGAATCAGGGATCCTTCTACGAGCAGTACTTC. It specifies CASRKNQGSFYEQYF.

This clonotype was seen only a few times. The chain has TRBV3-1 and TRBJ1-1; TRBD1 agrees at 8 bases. CDR1 and CDR2 from the germline V gene are LGHDT and YNNKEL (reference sequence). The V segment lost 2 bases and the J segment 1 base; nucleotides outside the gene matches: 0. This CDR3 region has 14 residues. CDR3 residues: CASSQQGANTEAFF. In DNA form, the CDR3 reads TGTGCCAGCAGCCAACAGGGGGCGAACACTGAAGCTTTCTTT.

The gene calls are TRBV7-9 and TRBJ1-2; D gene uncertain. The CDR3 runs 15 residues. V was clipped by 1 base and J by 2 bases, with 11 bases between them. CDR1 is SEHNR, CDR2 FQNEAQ, per germline (reference sequence). This CDR3 is CASSLDVAGNYGYTF. The DNA for the CDR3 is TGTGCCAGCAGCTTAGACGTGGCGGGGAACTATGGCTACACCTTC.

The chain combines TRBV6-5 with TRBJ1-6; TRBD1 agrees at 7 bases. Germline V CDR1 and CDR2: MNHEY, SVGAGI. With 6 bases clipped from V and 7 bases from J, the junction kept 9 bases outside the gene matches. The CDR3 covers 15 residues. The CDR3 DNA follows: TGTGCCAGCAGCCCTGACAGGGATGTGAATTCACCCCTCCACTTT. Residues: CASSPDRDVNSPLHF.

A few counts support this clonotype. This chain uses TRBV7-8 with TRBJ2-5, with TRBD2 as a possible D gene (5 bases). From germline, CDR1 is SGHVS and CDR2 FQNEAQ. The CDR3 runs to 14 residues. The ends were cut back, 6 bases at V and 2 bases at J, with 13 bases in the middle. Here the CDR3 DNA reads TGTGCCAGCAGAGTTACACCGGGACAAGAGACCCAGTACTTC. Its translation: CASRVTPGQETQYF.

The rearrangement uses TRBV19 and TRBJ1-5; TRBD1 matches at 9 bases. Germline V gene lookup returns CDR1 LNHDA and CDR2 SQIVND (reference sequence). This CDR3 has 13 residues. After removal of 6 bases from V and 8 bases from J, the junction contained 5 bases not matched to a gene. CDR3 protein: CASSHGQGKPQHF. In DNA form, the CDR3 reads TGTGCCAGTAGCCACGGACAGGGGAAGCCCCAGCATTTT.

The chain joins TRBV6-2 or TRBV6-3 to TRBJ2-4; 7 bases are shared with TRBD1. Germline V gene lookup returns CDR1 MNHEY and CDR2 SVGEGT. This CDR3 contains 17 residues. V lost 5 bases, J lost 0 bases, and 10 bases stayed unmatched. In DNA, the CDR3 is TGTGCCAGCAGTCAAGGACAGGCGATTCTAGCCAAAAACATTCAGTACTTC. It yields the protein CASSQGQAILAKNIQYF.

The J gene is TRBJ2-7, the V gene TRBV21-1; TRBD1, the table's D call, lacks a check against the DNA. TRBV21-1 is assigned pseudogene status. The CDR3 is 15 residues long. This CDR3 is CASSKGQGVSYEQYF. The CDR3, as DNA: TGTGCCAGCAGCAAAGGTCAGGGGGTCAGCTACGAGCAGTACTTC.

The CDR3 region is CAWSVDGYSNYGYTF. CDR3 bases: TGTGCCTGGAGTGTAGACGGGTATTCTAACTATGGCTACACCTTC. The V and J genes are TRBV30 and TRBJ1-2, with unresolved D. Per the germline V gene, CDR1 is GTSNPN and CDR2 is SVGIG (reference sequence). The germline V and J ends were trimmed by 0 bases and 0 bases, with 11 bases remaining between them. The CDR3 runs 15 residues.

Here the CDR3 reads CASSLAQGGVGELFF. The CDR3 coding sequence is TGTGCCAGCAGCTTAGCACAGGGCGGTGTCGGGGAGCTGTTTTTT. V usage is TRBV7-8 and J usage is TRBJ2-2; D possibly corresponds to TRBD1 (6 bases). The V and J ends lost 0 bases and 7 bases respectively, with 12 bases between them. This CDR3 spans 15 amino acids. Germline V gene data show CDR1 as SGHVS and CDR2 as FQNEAQ.

The V and J genes are TRBV12-3 or TRBV12-4 and TRBJ2-1; weak D call: TRBD2 (6 bases). Trimming took 6 bases from V and 8 from J, leaving 17 bases between them. This CDR3 spans 14 amino acids. In nucleotides, the CDR3 is TGTGCCAGCAGCGTCAGCGGGTGGGGGGATGAGCAGTTCTTC. Translating it yields CASSVSGWGDEQFF.

A few counts support this clonotype. The V and J genes are TRBV30 and TRBJ2-1, with D perhaps TRBD2 (6 bases). Germline V gene lookup returns CDR1 GTSNPN and CDR2 SVGIG (reference sequence). This CDR3 has 18 amino acids. V dropped 1 base and J dropped 2 bases, with 21 bases sitting between them. DNA for the CDR3: TGTGCCTGGAGTGCAACCGACCCCCGGCGGGGACCCTACAATGAGCAGTTCTTC. Protein product: CAWSATDPRRGPYNEQFF.

The rearrangement joins TRBV15 to TRBJ1-1; D not resolved. V dropped 0 bases and J dropped 0 bases, with 11 bases sitting between them. CDR1 LNHNV and CDR2 YYDKDF come from the germline V gene (reference sequence). This CDR3 comprises 16 residues. The CDR3 region is CATSRDIKGMNTEAFF. The CDR3 region has the DNA TGTGCCACCAGCAGAGATATCAAGGGAATGAACACTGAAGCTTTCTTT.

The chain has TRBV6-5 and TRBJ1-2; 9 bases map to TRBD1. The V gene's germline CDR1 is MNHEY and CDR2 SVGAGI. V lost 4 bases, J lost 0 bases, and 3 bases stayed unmatched. The CDR3 is made up of 15 amino acids. The CDR3 nucleotides read TGTGCCAGCAGTTTGGACAGGGGATCTAACTATGGCTACACCTTC. Its translation: CASSLDRGSNYGYTF.

This clonotype was counted only a few times. The J gene is TRBJ2-1, the V gene TRBV9; 7 positions match TRBD1. V was pared by 4 bases and J by 0 bases, with 4 bases of the junction left unmatched. The V gene's germline CDR1 is SGDLS and CDR2 YYNGEE. This CDR3 has 15 residues. DNA of the CDR3: TGTGCCAGCAGCACCTGGGACAGCTCCTACAATGAGCAGTTCTTC. Translating it yields CASSTWDSSYNEQFF. Variable domain in full (rest from reference TRBV9 and TRBJ2-1): DSGVTQTPKHLITATGQRVTLRCSPRSGDLSVYWYQQSLDQGLQFLIQYYNGEERAKGNILERFSAQQFPDLHSELNLSSLELGDSALYFCASSTWDSSYNEQFFGPGTRLTVL.

The chain carries TRBV29-1 and TRBJ1-1; TRBD1 matches at 7 bases. Trimming cost V 6 bases and J 0 bases; bases outside gene matches: 7. The CDR3 is made up of 14 amino acids. Germline CDR1 reads SQVTM; CDR2 reads ANQGSEA. CDR3 amino acids: CSVGQTTMNTEAFF. The CDR3 DNA reads as TGCAGCGTGGGACAGACAACTATGAACACTGAAGCTTTCTTT. Supplemented by reference TRBV29-1 and TRBJ1-1, the full variable domain reads SAVISQKPSRDICQRGTSLTIQCQVDSQVTMMFWYRQQPGQSLTLIATANQGSEATYESGFVIDKFPISRPNLTFSTLTVSNMSPEDSSIYLCSVGQTTMNTEAFFGQGTRLTVV.

The chain carries TRBV10-3 and TRBJ1-2, with D unclear. The CDR3 contains 12 residues. Germline V gene lookup returns CDR1 ENHRY and CDR2 SYGVKD. V was cut by 1 base and J by 6 bases, with 6 bases left in between. This CDR3 reads CAISEFGNGYTF. For the CDR3, the DNA is TGTGCCATCAGTGAGTTTGGGAATGGCTACACCTTC.

Concerning this clonotype itself: A clone one base away is much larger, so this may be a read error. The rearrangement joins TRBV27 to TRBJ2-1; D possibly corresponds to TRBD2 (7 bases). The CDR3 spans 14 residues. Germline V gene sequence: CDR1 MNHEY, CDR2 SMNVEV (reference sequence). V was pared by 8 bases and J by 9 bases, with 20 bases between. Written as DNA, the CDR3 is TGTGCCAGCGACCCCCTGGGGGGGGCGAGTGAGCAGTTCTTC. Residues: CASDPLGGASEQFF.

The table lists this clonotype with a few counts. The chain carries TRBV4-2 and TRBJ2-5; unclear D gene. CDR3 length: 12 amino acids. CDR1 LGHNA and CDR2 YNFKEQ come from the germline V gene. The V and J ends lost 1 base and 6 bases respectively, with 6 bases between them. The CDR3 DNA sequence: TGTGCCAGCAGCCAAGCCGGAAAGACCCAGTACTTC. Protein sequence: CASSQAGKTQYF.

The CDR3 region is CASSFDRAGYTF. CDR3 nucleotides: TGTGCCAGCAGCTTCGACAGGGCTGGCTACACCTTC. The J gene is TRBJ1-2, the V gene TRBV7-9; the match to TRBD1 covers 7 bases. Germline-derived CDR1 and CDR2 are SEHNR and FQNEAQ (reference sequence). CDR3 length equals 12 residues. The trim removed 3 bases at V and 7 bases at J, leaving 2 bases unmatched.

The chain carries TRBV6-6 and TRBJ1-5; D is unresolved. This CDR3 region has 12 residues. The germline gives CDR1 MNHNY, CDR2 SVGAGI (reference sequence). The V gene lost 6 bases and the J gene lost 6 bases, with 9 bases spanning the gap. This CDR3 reads CASSRPSQPQHF. Written as DNA, the CDR3 is TGTGCCAGCAGCAGGCCCAGTCAGCCCCAGCATTTT.

This clonotype came up a few times. The V call is TRBV6-5, the J call TRBJ2-4; D is uncertain. The CDR3 sequence is 15 residues long. Trimming took 4 bases from V and 0 from J, leaving 10 bases between them. CDR1 and CDR2 from the germline V gene are MNHEY and SVGAGI. CDR3 DNA sequence: TGTGCCAGCAGTTCTGGTCAGCTAGCCAAAAACATTCAGTACTTC. Amino acids: CASSSGQLAKNIQYF.

The sample holds many counts of this clonotype. At one boundary the junction diverges from the germline segment, which might be a read error. The chain couples TRBV12-3 or TRBV12-4 to TRBJ2-3; TRBD2 agrees at 15 bases. CDR3 length equals 16 residues. CDR3 amino acids: CASSLPGLAGGDTQYF. CDR3 sequence (DNA): TGCGCCAGCAGCTTGCCGGGACTAGCGGGGGGAGATACGCAGTATTTT.

This chain links TRBV13 with TRBJ1-3; D not resolved. The CDR3 is made up of 14 amino acids. Germline CDR1 and CDR2: PRHDT and FYEKMQ (reference sequence). The V and J ends lost 7 bases and 0 bases respectively, with 10 bases between them. DNA for the CDR3: TGTGCCAGCACCCACGACATCTCTGGAAACACCATATATTTT. Translated: CASTHDISGNTIYF. Using reference TRBV13 and TRBJ1-3 for the parts outside the CDR3, the full variable domain is AAGVIQSPRHLIKEKRETATLKCYPIPRHDTVYWYQQGPGQDPQFLISFYEKMQSDKGSIPDRFSAQQFSDYHSELNMSSLELGDSALYFCASTHDISGNTIYFGEGSWLTVV.

This clonotype was seen more than once but under ten times. V gene TRBV6-5 combines with J gene TRBJ2-1; weak D call: TRBD2 (6 bases). The V end was cut by 5 bases, the J end by 7 bases, with 9 bases between. This CDR3 has 12 residues. In germline, CDR1 is MNHEY, CDR2 SVGAGI. The CDR3 loop is CASSAGTNEQFF. In nucleotides, the CDR3 is TGTGCCAGCAGTGCCGGGACTAATGAGCAGTTCTTC.

Ten or more counts support this clonotype. This chain uses TRBV3-1 with TRBJ2-2; a weak D match, TRBD2 (5 bases). V was clipped by 4 bases and J by 9 bases, with 24 bases between them. The CDR3 sequence is 17 residues long. The V gene's germline CDR1 is LGHDT and CDR2 YNNKEL (reference sequence). For the CDR3, the DNA is TGTGCCAGCAGCCGTTCGGAACGGGATACCTATTTGCGGGAGCTGTTTTTT. Translated: CASSRSERDTYLRELFF. Using reference TRBV3-1 and TRBJ2-2 for the parts outside the CDR3, the full variable domain is DTAVSQTPKYLVTQMGNDKSIKCEQNLGHDTMYWYKQDSKKFLKIMFSYNNKELIINETVPNRFSPKSPDKAHLNLHINSLELGDSAVYFCASSRSERDTYLRELFFGEGSRLTVL.